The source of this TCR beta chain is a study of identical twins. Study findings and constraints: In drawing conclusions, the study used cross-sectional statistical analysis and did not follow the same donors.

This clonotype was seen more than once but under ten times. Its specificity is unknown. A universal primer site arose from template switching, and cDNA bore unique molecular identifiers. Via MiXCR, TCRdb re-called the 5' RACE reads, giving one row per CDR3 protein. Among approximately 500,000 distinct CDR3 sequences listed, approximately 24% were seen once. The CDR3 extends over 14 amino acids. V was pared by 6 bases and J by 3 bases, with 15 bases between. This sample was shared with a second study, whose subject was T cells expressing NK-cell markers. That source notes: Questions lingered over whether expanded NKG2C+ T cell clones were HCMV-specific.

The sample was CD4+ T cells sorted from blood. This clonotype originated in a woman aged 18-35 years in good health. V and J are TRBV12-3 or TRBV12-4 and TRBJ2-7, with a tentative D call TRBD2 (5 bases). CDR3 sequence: CASSNGEPYYEQYF. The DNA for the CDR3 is TGTGCCAGCAGCAACGGGGAGCCGTACTACGAGCAGTACTTC.